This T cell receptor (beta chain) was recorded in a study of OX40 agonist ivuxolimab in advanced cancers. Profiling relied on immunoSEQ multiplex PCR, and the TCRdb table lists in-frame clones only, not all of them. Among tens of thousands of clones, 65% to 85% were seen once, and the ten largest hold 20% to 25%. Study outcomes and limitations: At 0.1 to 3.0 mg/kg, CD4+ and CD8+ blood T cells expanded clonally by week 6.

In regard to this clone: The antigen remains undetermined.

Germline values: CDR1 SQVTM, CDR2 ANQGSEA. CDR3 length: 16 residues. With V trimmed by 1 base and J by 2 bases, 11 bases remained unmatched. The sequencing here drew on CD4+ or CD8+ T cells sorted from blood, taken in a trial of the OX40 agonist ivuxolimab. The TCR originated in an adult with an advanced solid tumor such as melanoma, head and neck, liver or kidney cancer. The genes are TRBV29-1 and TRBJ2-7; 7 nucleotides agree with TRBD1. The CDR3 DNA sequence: TGCAGCGTTGAAGTTGTTGGATGGGACAGTACCTACGAGCAGTACTTC. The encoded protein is CSVEVVGWDSTYEQYF.